Presented here are 5 T cell receptor beta chains from one specimen sequenced in a study of blood T cell repertoires in COVID-19. Clones were read by immunoSEQ multiplex PCR, and TCRdb kept only the in-frame ones, dropping some. The sample includes about 160,000 clones, approximately 82% of them seen just once. The sequenced sample consisted of peripheral blood. The receptors here all came from a man in his 70s who had recovered from COVID-19.

The J gene is TRBJ1-2, the V gene TRBV29-1; D remains unclear. Germline assignment: CDR1 SQVTM and CDR2 ANQGSEA. The CDR3 length is 11 residues. Trimming cost V 6 bases and J 9 bases, with 14 bases left between them. CDR3 sequence reads: CSVTEPPSYTF. The CDR3 DNA is TGCAGCGTAACAGAGCCCCCGAGCTACACCTTC.

This clone was counted a few times. The sample has other DNA sequences that encode this CDR3 too. The V call is TRBV5-1, the J call TRBJ2-3; the D gene is possibly TRBD2 (6 bases). Trimming removed 2 bases from V and 5 bases from J, with 9 bases in between. Germline loops: CDR1 SGHRS, CDR2 YFSETQ. This CDR3 is built from 13 residues. The DNA of the CDR3 is TGCGCCAGCAGCTTCCCGGGAGAAGATACGCAGTATTTT. It yields the protein CASSFPGEDTQYF. Full variable domain (remainder filled in from reference TRBV5-1 and TRBJ2-3): KAGVTQTPRYLIKTRGQQVTLSCSPISGHRSVSWYQQTPGQGLQFLFEYFSETQRNKGNFPGRFSGRQFSNSRSEMNVSTLELGDSALYLCASSFPGEDTQYFGPGTRLTVL.

V gene TRBV11-2 combines with J gene TRBJ1-3; unclear D gene. This CDR3 is 13 amino acids long. Trimming cost V 6 bases and J 6 bases, with 12 bases left between them. From germline, CDR1 is SGHAT and CDR2 FQNNGV. For the CDR3, the DNA is TGTGCCAGCAGTTTACGGTGGTTAAACACCATATATTTT. Protein product: CASSLRWLNTIYF.

The V and J genes are TRBV11-2 and TRBJ1-2, with TRBD1 as a possible D gene (5 bases). There are 18 residues in the CDR3. CDR1 is SGHAT, CDR2 FQNNGV, per germline. Trimming shortened V by 5 bases and J by 0 bases, and 22 bases separated the two germline ends. CDR3 region: CASSRIQENLEANYGYTF. The CDR3 DNA reads as TGTGCCAGCAGCCGCATACAGGAAAACCTAGAAGCTAACTATGGCTACACCTTC.

The CDR3 loop reads CASSLTSGRGGAQETQYF. The DNA of the CDR3 is TGTGCCAGCAGTTTGACTAGCGGGAGGGGAGGGGCACAAGAGACCCAGTACTTC. V gene TRBV28 combines with J gene TRBJ2-5, with 14 bases fitting TRBD2. The germline CDR1 and CDR2 sequences are MDHEN and SYDVKM. After removal of 3 bases from V and 2 bases from J, the junction contained 8 bases not matched to a gene. The CDR3 runs 18 residues.